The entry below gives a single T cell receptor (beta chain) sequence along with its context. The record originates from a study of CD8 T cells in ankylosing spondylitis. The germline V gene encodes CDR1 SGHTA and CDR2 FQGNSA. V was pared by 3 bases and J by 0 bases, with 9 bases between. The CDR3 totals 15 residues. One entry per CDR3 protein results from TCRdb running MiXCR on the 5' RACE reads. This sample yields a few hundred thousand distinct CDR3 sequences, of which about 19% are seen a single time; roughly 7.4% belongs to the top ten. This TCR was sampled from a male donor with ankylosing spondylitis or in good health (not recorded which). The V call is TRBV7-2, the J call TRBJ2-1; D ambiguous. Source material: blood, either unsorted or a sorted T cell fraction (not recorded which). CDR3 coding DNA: TGTGCCAGCAGCTTTCTCGGGCTCTCCTACAATGAGCAGTTCTTC. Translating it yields CASSFLGLSYNEQFF. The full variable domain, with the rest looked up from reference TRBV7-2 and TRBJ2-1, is GAGVSQSPSNKVTEKGKDVELRCDPISGHTALYWYRQSLGQGLEFLIYFQGNSAPDKSGLPSDRFSAERTGGSVSTLTIQRTQQEDSAVYLCASSFLGLSYNEQFFGPGTRLTVL.